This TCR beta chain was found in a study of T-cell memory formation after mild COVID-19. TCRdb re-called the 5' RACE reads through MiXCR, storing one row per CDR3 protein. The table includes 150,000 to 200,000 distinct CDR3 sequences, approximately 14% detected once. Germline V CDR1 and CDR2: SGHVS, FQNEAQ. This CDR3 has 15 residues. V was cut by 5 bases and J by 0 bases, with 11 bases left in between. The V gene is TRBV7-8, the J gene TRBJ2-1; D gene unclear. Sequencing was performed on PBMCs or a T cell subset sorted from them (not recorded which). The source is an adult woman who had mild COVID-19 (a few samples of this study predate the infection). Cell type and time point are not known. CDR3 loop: CASSVQISSYNEQFF. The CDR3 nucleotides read TGTGCCAGCAGCGTCCAAATTTCCTCCTACAATGAGCAGTTCTTC. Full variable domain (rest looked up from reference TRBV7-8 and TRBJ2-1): GAGVSQSPRYKVAKRGQDVALRCDPISGHVSLFWYQQALGQGPEFLTYFQNEAQLDKSGLPSDRFFAERPEGSVSTLKIQRTQQEDSAVYLCASSVQISSYNEQFFGPGTRLTVL.